A single sample gave rise to the 22 T cell receptor beta chains below, sequenced in a study of T cell responses to AZD1222 COVID-19 vaccine (dated by TCRdb to about 2021). The time point label of this sample denotes: baseline before first vaccination. To prepare the library, the immunoSEQ multiplex PCR assay was applied. Held by TCRdb, this immuneACCESS table contains in-frame sequences only and omits some clones. Under half of the omission traces to an unresolved V gene where checked; the cause of the rest is unknown. Within this sample are 60,000 or so clones, with roughly 82% of them counted one time only. The ten largest make up 15% to 25% of the sample. The specimen was peripheral blood, collected on day 0 of AZD1222 vaccination. These TCRs come from an adult in good health.

This chain links TRBV6-2 or TRBV6-3 with TRBJ2-7, with TRBD2 as a possible D gene (6 bases). Trimming pared 5 bases from V and 1 base from J, leaving 12 bases between. The CDR3 spans 14 residues. In germline, CDR1 is MNHEY, CDR2 SVGEGT. This chain's CDR3 is CASSRGTESYEQYV. The CDR3 bases are TGTGCCAGCAGTCGGGGGACTGAGTCCTACGAGCAGTACGTC.

In this sample, this clone turned up a few times. The same CDR3 also results from other DNA sequences found in this sample. The genes are TRBV4-1 and TRBJ2-7; D not certain. The CDR3 has 12 amino acids. The V gene's germline CDR1 is MGHRA and CDR2 YSYEKL. V was trimmed by 4 bases and J by 3 bases, leaving 7 bases between them. CDR3 sequence: CASSPTGYEQYF. In nucleotides, the CDR3 is TGCGCCAGCAGCCCAACTGGCTACGAGCAGTACTTC.

The chain uses TRBV7-2 and TRBJ1-2; the match to TRBD1 covers 8 bases. CDR3 length: 15 residues. Germline V gene sequence: CDR1 SGHTA, CDR2 FQGNSA. Trimming took 3 bases from V and 4 from J; bases not matched to a gene: 7. CDR3 DNA sequence: TGTGCCAGCAGCTTGACGACAGGGGCAGCCTATGGCTACACCTTC. Its translation is CASSLTTGAAYGYTF.

The chain joins TRBV6-5 to TRBJ1-1; D remains unclear. CDR3 length: 11 residues. Germline CDR1 reads MNHEY; CDR2 reads SVGAGI. Trimming removed 2 bases at V and 11 bases at J, with 9 bases between. CDR3 nucleotides: TGTGCCAGCAGTTACCAGCATAGGGCTTTCTTT. Translating gives CASSYQHRAFF.

The chain combines TRBV7-2 with TRBJ2-7; D uncertain. V was pared by 5 bases and J by 7 bases, with 15 bases between. Germline CDR1 and CDR2: SGHTA and FQGNSA. The CDR3 covers 13 residues. The CDR3 loop reads CASSPNSLGEQYV. In DNA, the CDR3 is TGTGCCAGCAGCCCAAACAGCCTGGGGGAGCAGTACGTC.

This chain connects TRBV7-2 to TRBJ1-2; D unresolved. The CDR3 totals 14 residues. The germline V and J ends were trimmed by 5 bases and 5 bases, with 15 bases remaining between them. Germline V gene data show CDR1 as SGHTA and CDR2 as FQGNSA. Here the CDR3 reads CASSRTEGPYGYTF. CDR3 sequence (DNA): TGTGCCAGCAGCCGGACTGAAGGGCCTTATGGCTACACCTTC. Combining the CDR3 with reference TRBV7-2 and TRBJ1-2 gives the whole variable domain GAGVSQSPSNKVTEKGKDVELRCDPISGHTALYWYRQSLGQGLEFLIYFQGNSAPDKSGLPSDRFSAERTGGSVSTLTIQRTQQEDSAVYLCASSRTEGPYGYTFGSGTRLTVV.

The chain uses TRBV25-1 and TRBJ1-1, with D possibly matching TRBD1 (6 bases). With 1 base removed from V and 2 bases from J, the gap between germline ends came to 11 bases. CDR1 MGHDK and CDR2 SYGVNS come from the germline V gene. This CDR3 is built from 15 residues. This chain's CDR3 is CASSESGQQNTEAFF. In nucleotides, the CDR3 is TGTGCCAGCAGTGAATCCGGACAGCAAAACACTGAAGCTTTCTTT.

The rearrangement joins TRBV7-8 to TRBJ2-1, with 10 bases that match TRBD1. V gave up 4 bases and J gave up 6 bases; unmatched junction bases: 9. CDR3 length equals 16 residues. Germline CDR1 reads SGHVS; CDR2 reads FQNEAQ. CDR3 nucleotide sequence: TGTGCCAGCAGCTCGCTGGGACAGGGGAAGGGCAATGAGCAGTTCTTC. Translation gives CASSSLGQGKGNEQFF.

This chain joins TRBV24-1 and TRBJ2-7; D might be TRBD1 (6 bases). The CDR3 runs to 14 residues. V gave up 4 bases and J gave up 1 base, with 10 bases separating them. The germline V gene has CDR1 KGHDR and CDR2 SFDVKD. The CDR3: CATSDRGRSYEQYV. In DNA form, the CDR3 reads TGTGCCACCAGTGACAGGGGACGGTCCTACGAGCAGTACGTC.

The V call is TRBV6-6, the J call TRBJ2-1, with 11 positions matching TRBD2. The CDR3 sequence is 22 residues long. After removal of 5 bases from V and 6 bases from J, the junction contained 27 bases not matched to a gene. Germline V lookup: CDR1 MNHNY, CDR2 SVGAGI (reference sequence). The CDR3 sequence: CASSPGRRLAGIGLRFANEQFF. CDR3 bases: TGTGCCAGCAGTCCCGGGAGGAGACTAGCGGGGATAGGTTTAAGGTTTGCCAATGAGCAGTTCTTC.

The rearrangement uses TRBV29-1 and TRBJ1-2, with TRBD1 matching 11 bases. The CDR3 totals 14 residues. Germline loops: CDR1 SQVTM, CDR2 ANQGSEA. The ends lost 5 bases at V and 5 bases at J; junction bases unmatched: 7. The DNA for the CDR3 is TGCAGCGTTTTTGGACAGGGGGCTTCTTATGGCTACACCTTC. Protein product: CSVFGQGASYGYTF.

V usage is TRBV29-1 and J usage is TRBJ1-1; D is ambiguous. The CDR3 is made up of 11 amino acids. Germline CDR1 and CDR2: SQVTM and ANQGSEA. Between the trimmed V and J ends, which lost 6 bases and 2 bases, there was a span of 7 bases. The CDR3 sequence is CSVRSNTEAFF. The CDR3 DNA sequence: TGCAGCGTCCGATCAAACACTGAAGCTTTCTTT.

This sequence joins TRBV27 and TRBJ2-7; D not resolved. V lost 4 bases to trimming and J lost 7 bases, with 14 bases between them. This CDR3 is 13 amino acids long. CDR1 and CDR2 (germline): MNHEY, SMNVEV (reference sequence). CDR3: CASSSGPEVEQYF. CDR3 coding DNA: TGTGCCAGCAGTTCCGGGCCCGAGGTTGAGCAGTACTTC.

The V and J genes are TRBV4-1 and TRBJ2-7; 8 bases fit TRBD2. The CDR3 is 15 residues long. The junction had 8 bases not matched to a gene; V was cut back by 3 bases and J by 4 bases. Germline V gene sequence: CDR1 MGHRA, CDR2 YSYEKL. CDR3 amino acids: CASSQGTSGQYEQYV. The CDR3 DNA sequence: TGCGCCAGCAGCCAGGGAACTAGCGGACAGTACGAGCAGTACGTC.

This rearrangement joins TRBV7-2 to TRBJ2-3, with 11 positions matching TRBD1. Per germline, CDR1 SGHTA and CDR2 FQGNSA. Trimming took 4 bases from V and 6 from J; bases not matched to a gene: 6. The CDR3 totals 15 residues. CDR3 in DNA: TGTGCCAGCAGCTCCGGACAGGGGGCATTGGATACGCAGTATTTT. Translating gives CASSSGQGALDTQYF. The full variable domain, in which reference TRBV7-2 and TRBJ2-3 provide the parts outside the CDR3, is GAGVSQSPSNKVTEKGKDVELRCDPISGHTALYWYRQSLGQGLEFLIYFQGNSAPDKSGLPSDRFSAERTGGSVSTLTIQRTQQEDSAVYLCASSSGQGALDTQYFGPGTRLTVL.

The J gene is TRBJ2-7, the V gene TRBV27; D unresolved. Germline loops: CDR1 MNHEY, CDR2 SMNVEV (reference sequence). The CDR3 runs 10 residues. Trimming took 8 bases from V and 4 from J, leaving 6 bases between them. CDR3 bases: TGTGCCAGCCGCTCGTACGAGCAGTACGTC. This gives the protein CASRSYEQYV.

The V call is TRBV7-9, the J call TRBJ2-3, with 11 bases identical to TRBD2. The CDR3 totals 16 residues. Germline trimming cut 5 bases from V and 6 bases from J; bases unmatched to any gene: 10. Germline values: CDR1 SEHNR, CDR2 FQNEAQ (reference sequence). In DNA form, the CDR3 reads TGTGCCAGCAGCAAACTAGCGGGAGTAGGCCTGGATACGCAGTATTTT. Protein sequence: CASSKLAGVGLDTQYF.

This clone was picked up one time. The chain combines TRBV3-1 (or the pseudogene TRBV3-2) with TRBJ1-5, with D possibly TRBD1 on 6 matching bases. This CDR3 has 16 amino acids. In germline, CDR1 is LGHDT, CDR2 YNNKEL (reference sequence). V lost 1 base and J lost 1, with 11 bases in between. The CDR3 reads CASSQGWTVSNQPQHF. In nucleotides, the CDR3 is TGTGCCAGCAGCCAAGGATGGACAGTGAGCAATCAGCCCCAGCATTTT.

The chain carries TRBV18 and TRBJ2-3, with TRBD1 as a possible D gene (6 bases). This CDR3 spans 15 amino acids. V dropped 0 bases and J dropped 6 bases, with 13 bases sitting between them. Germline CDR1 and CDR2: KGHSH and LQKENI. CDR3 protein: CASSPPTFQGDTQYF. CDR3 nucleotides: TGTGCCAGCTCACCACCGACTTTTCAGGGGGATACGCAGTATTTT.

This sequence joins TRBV30 and TRBJ2-3; a possible D gene is TRBD2 (8 bases). V was shortened by 0 bases and J by 12 bases, with 25 bases between the two germline ends. Germline values: CDR1 GTSNPN, CDR2 SVGIG (reference sequence). The CDR3 contains 16 residues. CDR3: CAWSVQDRSPGGPQYF. CDR3 in DNA: TGTGCCTGGAGTGTCCAGGACAGGAGCCCGGGAGGGCCCCAGTATTTT.

The J gene is TRBJ2-1, the V gene TRBV6-5; 10 bases are a match to TRBD2. With V trimmed by 0 bases and J by 4 bases, 3 bases remained unmatched. The length of the CDR3 is 16 residues. The germline V gene has CDR1 MNHEY and CDR2 SVGAGI. CDR3 DNA: TGTGCCAGCAGTTACTCGTTACTAGCGGGGTACAATGAGCAGTTCTTC. Its protein product is CASSYSLLAGYNEQFF.

This chain joins TRBV4-2 and TRBJ1-1; D gene ambiguous. Germline CDR1 and CDR2: LGHNA and YNFKEQ. V was pared by 0 bases and J by 5 bases, with 16 bases between. This CDR3 has 16 residues. This chain's CDR3 is CASSQDIGPPGTEAFF. CDR3 sequence (DNA): TGTGCCAGCAGCCAAGATATCGGGCCGCCGGGTACTGAAGCTTTCTTT.